Listed below are T cell receptor beta chains from one sample, sequenced in a study of blood T cell repertoires in COVID-19. Clones were sequenced by immunoSEQ multiplex PCR, and TCRdb holds only the in-frame ones, with some missing. The data show approximately 9,600 clones, 70% to 90% seen once. The source material was peripheral blood. These receptors came from a human donor in a cohort sampled during active COVID-19. The CDR3 runs from the conserved cysteine through the conserved F or W. Each record gives: V gene, J gene, D gene, clone size, CDR3 protein, CDR3 DNA. D genes are given only for firm matches. Only part of the rows carry a size: once, few, many, or a class if the clone is expanded.

V gene: TRBV30
J gene: TRBJ1-5
D gene: -
clone size: -
CDR3 protein: CAWSEQGPQPQHF
CDR3 DNA: TGTGCCTGGAGTGAGCAGGGGCCTCAGCCCCAGCATTTT

V gene: TRBV5-4
J gene: TRBJ1-2
D gene: -
clone size: -
CDR3 protein: CASSYPPGANYGYTF
CDR3 DNA: TGTGCCAGCAGCTACCCCCCGGGAGCTAACTATGGCTACACCTTC

V gene: TRBV2
J gene: TRBJ2-7
D gene: TRBD1
clone size: -
CDR3 protein: CASRNLGTGEGNSYEQYF
CDR3 DNA: TGTGCCAGCAGGAACCTTGGGACAGGGGAAGGGAACTCCTACGAGCAGTACTTC

V gene: TRBV28
J gene: TRBJ1-1
D gene: -
clone size: -
CDR3 protein: CASSVGDILLQTEAFF
CDR3 DNA: TGTGCCAGCAGTGTGGGGGACATCTTACTACAAACTGAAGCTTTCTTT

V gene: TRBV28
J gene: TRBJ2-7
D gene: -
clone size: -
CDR3 protein: CASSTASLSGVPGEQYF
CDR3 DNA: TGTGCCAGCAGCACTGCCAGTCTGTCGGGGGTCCCTGGGGAGCAGTACTTC

V gene: TRBV5-1
J gene: TRBJ1-1
D gene: -
clone size: -
CDR3 protein: CASSLGPGTEAFF
CDR3 DNA: TGCGCCAGCAGCTTGGGACCAGGGACTGAAGCTTTCTTT

V gene: TRBV7-9
J gene: TRBJ2-1
D gene: -
clone size: -
CDR3 protein: CASSSQHSRYNEQFF
CDR3 DNA: TGTGCCAGCAGCTCCCAACATAGCAGATACAATGAGCAGTTCTTC

V gene: TRBV30
J gene: TRBJ1-2
D gene: -
clone size: -
CDR3 protein: CAGTTSNYGYTF
CDR3 DNA: TGTGCTGGGACAACATCTAACTATGGCTACACCTTC

V gene: TRBV5-1
J gene: TRBJ2-6
D gene: TRBD1
clone size: -
CDR3 protein: CASSLRTGRSGANVLTF
CDR3 DNA: TGCGCCAGCAGCTTACGGACAGGCCGCTCTGGGGCCAACGTCCTGACTTTC

V gene: TRBV7-9
J gene: TRBJ1-1
D gene: -
clone size: -
CDR3 protein: CASSGTGTHNTEAFF
CDR3 DNA: TGTGCCAGCAGCGGCACCGGGACACATAACACTGAAGCTTTCTTT

V gene: TRBV6-5
J gene: TRBJ1-5
D gene: TRBD1
clone size: -
CDR3 protein: CASRRGQNSNQPQHF
CDR3 DNA: TGTGCCAGCAGAAGGGGACAGAATAGCAATCAGCCCCAGCATTTT

V gene: TRBV7-2
J gene: TRBJ1-4
D gene: TRBD1
clone size: -
CDR3 protein: CASSLRDRGSEKLFF
CDR3 DNA: TGTGCCAGCAGCTTAAGGGACAGGGGCTCTGAAAAACTGTTTTTT

V gene: TRBV2
J gene: TRBJ2-7
D gene: TRBD1
clone size: -
CDR3 protein: CASGGQLYEQYF
CDR3 DNA: TGTGCCAGCGGGGGACAGCTTTACGAGCAGTACTTC

V gene: TRBV6-5
J gene: TRBJ2-5
D gene: TRBD2
clone size: few
CDR3 protein: CASGDYETQYF
CDR3 DNA: TGTGCCAGCGGGGACTACGAGACCCAGTACTTC

V gene: TRBV29-1
J gene: TRBJ2-5
D gene: TRBD1
clone size: -
CDR3 protein: CSVLGTGGGWGQETQYF
CDR3 DNA: TGCAGCGTCCTCGGGACAGGGGGAGGATGGGGGCAAGAGACCCAGTACTTC

V gene: TRBV30
J gene: TRBJ2-1
D gene: TRBD2
clone size: -
CDR3 protein: CAWGSGSPREQFF
CDR3 DNA: TGTGCCTGGGGTAGCGGGTCCCCGAGGGAGCAGTTCTTC

V gene: TRBV11-2
J gene: TRBJ1-2
D gene: -
clone size: -
CDR3 protein: CASSFIQGWSYGYTF
CDR3 DNA: TGTGCCAGCAGCTTTATCCAGGGCTGGAGCTATGGCTACACCTTC

V gene: TRBV27
J gene: TRBJ1-1
D gene: -
clone size: -
CDR3 protein: CASSAGPSLNTEAFF
CDR3 DNA: TGTGCCAGCAGTGCGGGACCGAGTTTGAACACTGAAGCTTTCTTT

V gene: TRBV10-1
J gene: TRBJ2-3
D gene: -
clone size: few
CDR3 protein: CASSPLDSTDTQYF
CDR3 DNA: TGCGCCAGCAGTCCTTTAGATAGCACAGATACGCAGTATTTT

V gene: TRBV4-1
J gene: TRBJ2-1
D gene: TRBD2
clone size: -
CDR3 protein: CASSHRLADITTYNEQFF
CDR3 DNA: TGCGCCAGCAGCCACCGACTAGCGGATATTACTACCTACAATGAGCAGTTCTTC

V gene: TRBV5-1
J gene: TRBJ2-3
D gene: TRBD1
clone size: -
CDR3 protein: CASSQNTDRGGTDTQYF
CDR3 DNA: TGCGCCAGCAGCCAAAATACCGACAGGGGTGGTACAGATACGCAGTATTTT

V gene: TRBV6-1
J gene: TRBJ2-1
D gene: TRBD2
clone size: -
CDR3 protein: CASSELGGGFYNEQFF
CDR3 DNA: TGTGCCAGCAGTGAACTTGGCGGGGGGTTCTACAATGAGCAGTTCTTC

V gene: TRBV7-3
J gene: TRBJ2-2
D gene: -
clone size: once
CDR3 protein: CASSLSHTGELFF
CDR3 DNA: TGTGCCAGCAGCTTATCACATACCGGGGAGCTGTTTTTT

V gene: TRBV11-2
J gene: TRBJ1-1
D gene: -
clone size: -
CDR3 protein: CASSFGLNTEAFF
CDR3 DNA: TGTGCCAGCAGCTTCGGTTTGAACACTGAAGCTTTCTTT

V gene: TRBV30
J gene: TRBJ1-4
D gene: -
clone size: few
CDR3 protein: CAWSGGGEKLFF
CDR3 DNA: TGTGCCTGGTCCGGGGGAGGCGAAAAACTGTTTTTT

V gene: TRBV7-2
J gene: TRBJ2-1
D gene: -
clone size: -
CDR3 protein: CASSPHEGSYNEQFF
CDR3 DNA: TGTGCCAGCAGCCCCCATGAGGGCTCCTACAATGAGCAGTTCTTC

V gene: TRBV28
J gene: TRBJ2-7
D gene: -
clone size: -
CDR3 protein: CASSPIPTYEQYF
CDR3 DNA: TGTGCCAGCAGTCCTATACCAACCTACGAGCAGTACTTC

V gene: TRBV9
J gene: TRBJ1-1
D gene: -
clone size: -
CDR3 protein: CASSPGGTNTEAFF
CDR3 DNA: TGTGCCAGCAGTCCCGGCGGCACGAACACTGAAGCTTTCTTT

V gene: TRBV3-1/TRBV3-2
J gene: TRBJ2-2
D gene: -
clone size: -
CDR3 protein: CASSLGWATGELFF
CDR3 DNA: TGTGCCAGCAGCCTTGGGTGGGCCACCGGGGAGCTGTTTTTT

V gene: TRBV29-1
J gene: TRBJ2-7
D gene: TRBD1
clone size: -
CDR3 protein: CSAGTGPYEQYF
CDR3 DNA: TGCAGCGCCGGGACAGGGCCCTACGAGCAGTACTTC

V gene: TRBV4-1
J gene: TRBJ1-4
D gene: TRBD1
clone size: -
CDR3 protein: CASSQDRSLFF
CDR3 DNA: TGCGCCAGCAGCCAGGACAGGTCACTGTTTTTT

V gene: TRBV15
J gene: TRBJ2-5
D gene: -
clone size: -
CDR3 protein: CATSSRFKGDQETQYF
CDR3 DNA: TGTGCCACCAGCAGCCGTTTTAAGGGAGACCAAGAGACCCAGTACTTC

V gene: TRBV27
J gene: TRBJ1-6
D gene: TRBD1
clone size: -
CDR3 protein: CASSLAWTGHNSPLHF
CDR3 DNA: TGTGCCAGCAGTCTAGCGTGGACAGGGCATAATTCACCCCTCCACTTT

V gene: TRBV4-1
J gene: TRBJ2-1
D gene: -
clone size: -
CDR3 protein: CASSQDRGSVTSYNEQFF
CDR3 DNA: TGCGCCAGCAGCCAAGATCGGGGTAGCGTGACCTCCTACAATGAGCAGTTCTTC

V gene: TRBV30
J gene: TRBJ2-7
D gene: -
clone size: -
CDR3 protein: CAWSVQSYEQYF
CDR3 DNA: TGTGCCTGGAGTGTACAGTCCTACGAGCAGTACTTC

V gene: TRBV19
J gene: TRBJ1-1
D gene: -
clone size: few
CDR3 protein: CASSIRGITEAFF
CDR3 DNA: TGTGCCAGTAGTATCCGGGGTATCACTGAAGCTTTCTTT

V gene: TRBV21-1
J gene: TRBJ1-4
D gene: -
clone size: -
CDR3 protein: CASSKWDSYEKLFF
CDR3 DNA: TGTGCCAGCAGCAAATGGGACTCGTATGAAAAACTGTTTTTT

V gene: TRBV4-2
J gene: TRBJ1-1
D gene: TRBD1
clone size: -
CDR3 protein: CASSQGTGETEAFF
CDR3 DNA: TGTGCCAGCAGCCAAGGGACAGGGGAGACTGAAGCTTTCTTT

V gene: TRBV20-1
J gene: TRBJ1-1
D gene: -
clone size: -
CDR3 protein: CSASQGTEAFF
CDR3 DNA: TGCAGTGCTAGTCAGGGCACTGAAGCTTTCTTT

V gene: TRBV5-1
J gene: TRBJ2-7
D gene: -
clone size: few
CDR3 protein: CASSLTGSYEQYF
CDR3 DNA: TGCGCCAGCAGCTTGACAGGGTCCTACGAGCAGTACTTC

V gene: TRBV2
J gene: TRBJ1-2
D gene: -
clone size: once
CDR3 protein: CASSEQVNYGYTF
CDR3 DNA: TGTGCCAGCAGTGAACAGGTTAACTATGGCTACACCTTC

V gene: TRBV6-4
J gene: TRBJ2-7
D gene: -
clone size: -
CDR3 protein: CASSDDGGSYEQYF
CDR3 DNA: TGTGCCAGCAGTGACGATGGCGGATCCTACGAGCAGTACTTC

V gene: TRBV19
J gene: TRBJ1-1
D gene: -
clone size: -
CDR3 protein: CASRQQIFTEAFF
CDR3 DNA: TGTGCCAGTAGGCAACAGATTTTCACTGAAGCTTTCTTT

V gene: TRBV13
J gene: TRBJ2-7
D gene: TRBD2
clone size: -
CDR3 protein: CASSLRDSGDYEQYF
CDR3 DNA: TGTGCCAGCAGCTTACGGGATAGCGGGGACTACGAGCAGTACTTC

V gene: TRBV30
J gene: TRBJ1-6
D gene: TRBD1
clone size: -
CDR3 protein: CAWKDDTGGNSPLHF
CDR3 DNA: TGTGCCTGGAAAGATGATACAGGGGGGAATTCACCCCTCCACTTT

V gene: TRBV29-1
J gene: TRBJ1-1
D gene: -
clone size: -
CDR3 protein: CSVEDRVGPVF
CDR3 DNA: TGCAGCGTTGAAGATCGCGTGGGCCCCGTTTTT

V gene: TRBV6-6
J gene: TRBJ1-2
D gene: -
clone size: -
CDR3 protein: CASRLQGSANYGYTF
CDR3 DNA: TGTGCCAGCAGACTACAGGGTTCAGCTAACTATGGCTACACCTTC

V gene: TRBV7-2
J gene: TRBJ2-7
D gene: -
clone size: -
CDR3 protein: CASSYTTGSYEQYF
CDR3 DNA: TGTGCCAGCAGCTACACGACAGGCTCCTACGAGCAGTACTTC

V gene: TRBV6-2/TRBV6-3
J gene: TRBJ1-4
D gene: TRBD1
clone size: -
CDR3 protein: CASSNEGQEKLFF
CDR3 DNA: TGTGCCAGCAGCAACGAGGGACAGGAAAAACTGTTTTTT

V gene: TRBV7-9
J gene: TRBJ2-5
D gene: TRBD1
clone size: -
CDR3 protein: CASSAGTGLETQYF
CDR3 DNA: TGTGCCAGCAGCGCCGGGACAGGGTTAGAGACCCAGTACTTC

V gene: TRBV6-1
J gene: TRBJ1-4
D gene: TRBD1
clone size: -
CDR3 protein: CASSDAVRTGVLGKLFF
CDR3 DNA: TGTGCCAGCAGTGATGCCGTCCGGACAGGGGTTTTGGGAAAACTGTTTTTT

V gene: TRBV6-5
J gene: TRBJ1-6
D gene: TRBD1
clone size: -
CDR3 protein: CASSYSRDSFSPLHF
CDR3 DNA: TGTGCCAGCAGTTACTCCCGGGACAGCTTCTCACCCCTCCACTTT

V gene: TRBV5-1
J gene: TRBJ2-1
D gene: -
clone size: -
CDR3 protein: CASSLVEGANEQFF
CDR3 DNA: TGCGCCAGCAGCTTGGTGGAGGGGGCGAATGAGCAGTTCTTC